Below, 19 T cell receptor beta chains from the same sample are listed, as sequenced in a study of blood T cell repertoires in COVID-19. Generated by immunoSEQ multiplex PCR, the TCRdb table keeps only in-frame clones and is missing some. The sample lists about 120,000 clones; 60% to 85% were seen once. The sample was peripheral blood. The origin of the receptors is a man aged 65-85 years with acute or convalescent COVID-19.

This clone was recorded once. The chain recombines TRBV7-2 with TRBJ1-2; perhaps TRBD1 as D (5 bases). There are 15 residues in the CDR3. V dropped 1 base and J dropped 3 bases, with 12 bases sitting between them. Germline-derived CDR1 and CDR2 are SGHTA and FQGNSA. Here the CDR3 reads CASSLVGAGDYGYTF. The CDR3 DNA follows: TGTGCCAGCAGCTTAGTAGGGGCCGGAGACTATGGCTACACCTTC.

This chain joins TRBV12-3 or TRBV12-4 and TRBJ1-5; the D is unclear. This CDR3 has 13 residues. V was trimmed by 5 bases and J by 5 bases, leaving 10 bases between them. The CDR3 spells CASSPQVDQPQHF. The CDR3 DNA reads TGTGCCAGCAGTCCCCAGGTAGATCAGCCCCAGCATTTT.

This chain connects TRBV25-1 to TRBJ1-2; 11 bases match TRBD1. Looked up from germline, CDR1 is MGHDK and CDR2 is SYGVNS. The length of the CDR3 is 15 residues. Trimming cost V 6 bases and J 7 bases; bases outside gene matches: 10. CDR3 amino acids: CASRQDRGPSGGYTF. For the CDR3, the DNA is TGTGCCAGCAGGCAGGACAGGGGGCCTTCCGGTGGCTACACCTTC.

This chain uses TRBV5-4 with TRBJ1-5; possible D gene TRBD1, 6 bases. V lost 0 bases and J lost 6, with 10 bases in between. The CDR3 has 14 residues. CDR1 is SGHNT and CDR2 is YYREEE in the germline V gene (reference sequence). The CDR3 loop reads CASSLEGGSQPQHF. For the CDR3, the DNA is TGTGCCAGCAGCTTGGAGGGGGGGAGTCAGCCCCAGCATTTT. The full variable domain, with the rest looked up from reference TRBV5-4 and TRBJ1-5, is ETGVTQSPTHLIKTRGQQVTLRCSSQSGHNTVSWYQQALGQGPQFIFQYYREEENGRGNFPPRFSGLQFPNYSSELNVNALELDDSALYLCASSLEGGSQPQHFGDGTRLSIL.

The V gene is TRBV30, the J gene TRBJ1-5, with a tentative D call TRBD1 (6 bases). Trimming took off 4 bases at V and 2 bases at J, with 12 bases between the two ends. Germline V gene sequence: CDR1 GTSNPN, CDR2 SVGIG (reference sequence). The CDR3 is made up of 14 amino acids. The CDR3, as DNA: TGTGCCTGGAACAGGGAGGGGGGCAATCAGCCCCAGCATTTT. Translating gives CAWNREGGNQPQHF.

This clone was detected only a few times. The V gene is TRBV5-6, the J gene TRBJ1-2, with unresolved D. This CDR3 is built from 13 residues. The V gene's germline CDR1 is SGHDT and CDR2 YYEEEE. The V end lost 5 bases, the J end lost 0 bases, and 8 bases lay between the germline ends. CDR3 sequence (DNA): TGTGCCAGCAGTATACAGACTAACTATGGCTACACCTTC. Encoded protein: CASSIQTNYGYTF.

The chain uses TRBV15 and TRBJ1-2; D remains ambiguous. The CDR3 is made up of 13 amino acids. Trimming took off 2 bases at V and 6 bases at J, with 10 bases between the two ends. Germline CDR1 LNHNV, CDR2 YYDKDF (reference sequence). CDR3 DNA: TGTGCCACCAGCAGACCAGGTACCCATGGCTACACCTTC. It yields the protein CATSRPGTHGYTF.

The chain carries TRBV5-1 and TRBJ1-2, with 11 bases matching TRBD1. J lost 4 bases, V lost 3 bases, and 5 bases had no gene match. Per germline, CDR1 SGHRS and CDR2 YFSETQ. The CDR3 consists of 15 residues. CDR3 in amino acids: CASSYGQGASYGYTF. The CDR3 DNA reads TGCGCCAGCAGCTACGGACAGGGGGCCAGCTATGGCTACACCTTC.

V is TRBV7-2 and J is TRBJ1-1, with D maybe TRBD1 (5 bases). The CDR3 contains 13 residues. The V gene lost 6 bases and the J gene lost 6 bases, with 14 bases spanning the gap. The germline V gene encodes CDR1 SGHTA and CDR2 FQGNSA. CDR3 bases: TGTGCCAGCAGTACTCAGGGCACGGCTGAAGCTTTCTTT. It is translated as CASSTQGTAEAFF.

The rearrangement links TRBV29-1 to TRBJ1-4; the match to TRBD1 covers 8 bases. Germline V gene lookup returns CDR1 SQVTM and CDR2 ANQGSEA. V was clipped by 7 bases and J by 0 bases; unmatched bases: 4. This CDR3 comprises 14 residues. This CDR3 reads CSGDRGATNEKLFF. The CDR3 DNA sequence: TGCAGCGGTGACAGGGGTGCAACTAATGAAAAACTGTTTTTT.

The rearrangement links TRBV30 to TRBJ1-1; D unresolved. CDR1 is GTSNPN, CDR2 SVGIG, per germline (reference sequence). The length of the CDR3 is 13 residues. V lost 0 bases and J 4 bases, leaving 9 bases between the germline ends. CDR3 residues: CAWSVHIITEAFF. DNA of the CDR3: TGTGCCTGGAGTGTACACATTATCACTGAAGCTTTCTTT.

This clone showed up just once. Written as DNA, the CDR3 is TGCGCCAGCAGTGATTCCGAGGGTTATGAAAAACTGTTTTTT. As protein: CASSDSEGYEKLFF. V and J are TRBV5-1 and TRBJ1-4, with no clear D. V shed 5 bases and J shed 6 bases, with 14 bases lying between them. Looked up from germline, CDR1 is SGHRS and CDR2 is YFSETQ. The CDR3 is 14 residues long.

This clone was seen only a few times. CDR3 in amino acids: CASSQVSDYGYTF. In DNA form, the CDR3 reads TGCGCCAGCAGCCAAGTATCAGACTATGGCTACACCTTC. The rearrangement joins TRBV4-3 to TRBJ1-2; D gene ambiguous. V was clipped by 1 base and J by 3 bases, with 6 bases between them. Germline CDR1 reads LGHNA; CDR2 reads YSLEER. The CDR3 contains 13 residues.

This sequence joins TRBV3-1 (or the pseudogene TRBV3-2) and TRBJ2-4; D perhaps matches TRBD2 (6 bases). Trimming cost V 0 bases and J 1 base, with 10 bases left between them. The germline V gene has CDR1 LGHDT and CDR2 YNNKEL (reference sequence). The length of the CDR3 is 16 residues. CDR3 region: CASSQDPAGAKNIQYF. The CDR3 nucleotides read TGTGCCAGCAGCCAAGACCCGGCGGGGGCCAAAAACATTCAGTACTTC.

The V gene is TRBV5-6, the J gene TRBJ2-4; TRBD1 is a possible D gene (6 bases). This CDR3 region has 16 residues. V shed 0 bases and J shed 5 bases, with 15 bases lying between them. Germline CDR1 is SGHDT and CDR2 is YYEEEE. CDR3 coding DNA: TGTGCCAGCAGCTTGGCAGGACAGCTTTTCCAAAACATTCAGTACTTC. This translates into CASSLAGQLFQNIQYF. Full variable domain (rest looked up from reference TRBV5-6 and TRBJ2-4): DAGVTQSPTHLIKTRGQQVTLRCSPKSGHDTVSWYQQALGQGPQFIFQYYEEEERQRGNFPDRFSGHQFPNYSSELNVNALLLGDSALYLCASSLAGQLFQNIQYFGAGTRLSVL.

This chain links TRBV5-1 with TRBJ2-7; D call uncertain. Germline lookup yields CDR1 SGHRS and CDR2 YFSETQ. Trimming removed 0 bases at V and 2 bases at J, with 9 bases between. The CDR3 is 14 residues long. CDR3 loop: CASSLDGGTYEQYF. The CDR3 DNA reads as TGCGCCAGCAGCTTGGATGGCGGAACCTACGAGCAGTACTTC. Full variable domain (outside the CDR3, taken from reference TRBV5-1 and TRBJ2-7): KAGVTQTPRYLIKTRGQQVTLSCSPISGHRSVSWYQQTPGQGLQFLFEYFSETQRNKGNFPGRFSGRQFSNSRSEMNVSTLELGDSALYLCASSLDGGTYEQYFGPGTRLTVT.

J is TRBJ2-3 and V is TRBV11-3; 9 nucleotides align to TRBD2. This CDR3 comprises 16 residues. V shed 8 bases, J shed 0 bases, and the junction held 9 bases outside the gene matches. From germline, CDR1 is SGHNT and CDR2 YENEEA. This CDR3 reads CASLGPAGGSTDTQYF. The CDR3 coding sequence is TGTGCCAGCTTGGGCCCGGCGGGGGGGAGCACAGATACGCAGTATTTT. Complete variable domain (other parts from reference TRBV11-3 and TRBJ2-3): EAGVVQSPRYKIIEKKQPVAFWCNPISGHNTLYWYLQNLGQGPELLIRYENEEAVDDSQLPKDRFSAERLKGVDSTLKIQPAELGDSAVYLCASLGPAGGSTDTQYFGPGTRLTVL.

The gene calls are TRBV18 and TRBJ2-5; TRBD1 might be the D (6 bases). The ends were cut back, 4 bases at V and 5 bases at J, with 20 bases in the middle. CDR3 length: 16 amino acids. Germline lookup yields CDR1 KGHSH and CDR2 LQKENI. CDR3 loop: CASSLAPGWDTETQYF. CDR3 coding DNA: TGTGCCAGCTCACTAGCGCCAGGCTGGGACACCGAGACCCAGTACTTC. The variable domain in full, completed from reference TRBV18 and TRBJ2-5, reads NAGVMQNPRHLVRRRGQEARLRCSPMKGHSHVYWYRQLPEEGLKFMVYLQKENIIDESGMPKERFSAEFPKEGPSILRIQQVVRGDSAAYFCASSLAPGWDTETQYFGPGTRLLVL.

This sequence joins TRBV3-1 (or the pseudogene TRBV3-2) and TRBJ1-1; 8 bases align to TRBD1. This CDR3 contains 13 residues. Germline-derived CDR1 and CDR2 are LGHDT and YNNKEL (reference sequence). J lost 8 bases, V lost 3 bases, and 5 bases had no gene match. The CDR3 protein is CASSQTGVTEAFF. CDR3 sequence (DNA): TGTGCCAGCAGCCAGACAGGGGTGACGGAAGCTTTCTTT.